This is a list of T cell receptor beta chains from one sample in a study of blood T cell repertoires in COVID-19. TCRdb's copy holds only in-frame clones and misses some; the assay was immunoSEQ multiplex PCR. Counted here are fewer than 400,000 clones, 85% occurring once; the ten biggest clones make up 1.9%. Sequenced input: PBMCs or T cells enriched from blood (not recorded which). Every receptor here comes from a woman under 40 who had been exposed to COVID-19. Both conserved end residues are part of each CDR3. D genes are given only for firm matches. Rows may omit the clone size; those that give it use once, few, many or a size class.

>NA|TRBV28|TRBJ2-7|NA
CASSSYDRYEQYF
TGTGCCAGCAGTTCCTATGACAGGTACGAGCAGTACTTC
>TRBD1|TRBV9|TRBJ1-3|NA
CASSVFTGGSGNTIYF
TGTGCCAGCAGCGTCTTTACAGGGGGATCTGGAAACACCATATATTTT
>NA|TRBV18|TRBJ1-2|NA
CASSLGTNYGYTF
TGTGCCAGCTCCCTAGGGACAAACTATGGCTACACCTTC
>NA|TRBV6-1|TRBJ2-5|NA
CASSEASKRVGETQYF
TGTGCCAGCAGTGAAGCGTCCAAGCGGGTAGGGGAGACCCAGTACTTC
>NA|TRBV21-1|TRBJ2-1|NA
CASSATCQGRMNEQFF
TGTGCCAGCAGCGCAACCTGCCAGGGGAGAATGAATGAGCAGTTCTTC
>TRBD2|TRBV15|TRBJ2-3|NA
CATSRDPRGGTDTQYF
TGTGCCACCAGCAGAGATCCACGGGGGGGCACAGATACGCAGTATTTT
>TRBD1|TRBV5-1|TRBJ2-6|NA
CASSSGQGGDVSGANVLTF
TGCGCCAGCAGCTCGGGACAGGGGGGAGATGTATCTGGGGCCAACGTCCTGACTTTC
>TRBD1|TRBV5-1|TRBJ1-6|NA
CASREGQGGSPLHF
TGCGCCAGCAGAGAGGGACAGGGAGGTTCACCCCTCCACTTT
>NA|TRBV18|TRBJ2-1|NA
CASSPRFGEQFF
TGTGCCAGCTCACCACGTTTCGGTGAGCAGTTCTTC
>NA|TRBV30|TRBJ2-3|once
CAWSSLTDTQYF
TGTGCCTGGTCTAGCCTCACAGATACGCAGTATTTT
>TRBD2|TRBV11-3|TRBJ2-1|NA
CASSLVLAGGYNEQFF
TGTGCCAGCAGCTTAGTCCTAGCGGGCGGTTACAATGAGCAGTTCTTC
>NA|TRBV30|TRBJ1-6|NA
CAWNANNSPLHF
TGTGCCTGGAACGCGAATAATTCACCCCTCCACTTT
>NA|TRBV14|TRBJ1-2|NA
CASSQDIFETGYGYTF
TGTGCCAGCAGCCAAGACATTTTTGAGACAGGCTATGGCTACACCTTC
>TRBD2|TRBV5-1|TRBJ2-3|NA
CASSLASGRTDTQYF
TGCGCCAGCAGCTTGGCTAGCGGGAGAACAGATACGCAGTATTTT
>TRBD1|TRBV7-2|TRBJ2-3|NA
CASSHPGQGLRTDTQYF
TGTGCCAGCAGCCACCCGGGACAGGGTCTACGCACAGATACGCAGTATTTT
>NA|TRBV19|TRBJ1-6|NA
CASRQYDRPNSPLHF
TGTGCCAGCCGACAATACGACAGGCCGAATTCACCCCTCCACTTT
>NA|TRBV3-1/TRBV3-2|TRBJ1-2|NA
CASSQDRQGGKYGYTF
TGTGCCAGCAGCCAAGATCGGCAGGGAGGTAAGTACGGCTACACCTTC
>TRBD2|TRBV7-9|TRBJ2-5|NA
CASSLAKMVLAAQETQYF
TGTGCCAGCAGCTTAGCGAAGATGGTCCTAGCGGCCCAAGAGACCCAGTACTTC
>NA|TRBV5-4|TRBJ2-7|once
CAIGTPGGEQYF
TGTGCCATCGGAACCCCCGGGGGCGAGCAGTACTTC
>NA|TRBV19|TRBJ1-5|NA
CASMIQGNNQPQHF
TGTGCCAGTATGATACAGGGAAACAATCAGCCCCAGCATTTT
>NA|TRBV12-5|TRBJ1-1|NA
CASGQTDSRAFF
TGTGCTAGTGGTCAGACAGACAGTCGAGCTTTCTTT
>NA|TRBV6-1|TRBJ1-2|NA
CASSERTSYGYTF
TGTGCCAGCAGTGAAAGGACAAGCTATGGCTACACCTTC
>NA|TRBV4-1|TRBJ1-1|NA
CASSQAGAEAFF
TGCGCCAGCAGCCAAGCGGGAGCTGAAGCTTTCTTT
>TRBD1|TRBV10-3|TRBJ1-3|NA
CAISPGQSSSGNTIYF
TGTGCCATCAGCCCGGGACAGTCGAGCTCTGGAAACACCATATATTTT
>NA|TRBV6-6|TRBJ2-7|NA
CASSLPGDEQYF
TGTGCCAGCAGTTTACCAGGGGACGAGCAGTACTTC
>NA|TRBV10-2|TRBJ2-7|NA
CASSGGGPREQYF
TGCGCCAGCAGTGGAGGGGGACCCCGGGAGCAGTACTTC
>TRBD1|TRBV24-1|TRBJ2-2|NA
CATSDLGGQGSIGELFF
TGTGCCACCAGTGATCTAGGGGGACAGGGGTCCATCGGGGAGCTGTTTTTT
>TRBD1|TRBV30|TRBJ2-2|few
CAWSAPDTGALFF
TGTGCCTGGAGTGCTCCAGATACAGGGGCGCTGTTTTTT
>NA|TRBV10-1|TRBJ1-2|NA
CASSEPATGHFHYGYTF
TGCGCCAGCAGTGAGCCAGCTACTGGACACTTCCACTATGGCTACACCTTC
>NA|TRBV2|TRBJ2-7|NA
CASSEIQGYEQYF
TGTGCCAGCAGTGAAATACAGGGCTACGAGCAGTACTTC
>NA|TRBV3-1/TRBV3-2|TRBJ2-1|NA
CASSQEPYNQFF
TGTGCCAGCAGCCAAGAACCCTATAATCAGTTCTTC
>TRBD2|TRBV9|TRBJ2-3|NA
CASSVEGTSGGFTDTQYF
TGTGCCAGCAGCGTAGAGGGAACTAGCGGGGGTTTCACAGATACGCAGTATTTT
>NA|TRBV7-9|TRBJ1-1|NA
CASRLGGGNTEAFF
TGTGCCAGCAGGTTGGGGGGCGGAAACACTGAAGCTTTCTTT
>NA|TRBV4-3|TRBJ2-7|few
CASSQDRGYEQYF
TGCGCCAGCAGCCAAGACAGGGGCTACGAGCAGTACTTC
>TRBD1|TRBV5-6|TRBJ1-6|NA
CASSLVSGTGGSPLHF
TGTGCCAGCAGCTTGGTTAGCGGGACAGGGGGTTCACCCCTCCACTTT
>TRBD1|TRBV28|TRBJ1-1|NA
CASGRRPPGQGFGTEAFF
TGTGCCAGCGGTAGACGCCCCCCGGGACAGGGGTTTGGCACTGAAGCTTTCTTT
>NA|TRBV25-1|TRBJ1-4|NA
CASGKRGPLEEKLFF
TGTGCCAGCGGAAAACGAGGGCCGTTAGAGGAAAAACTGTTTTTT
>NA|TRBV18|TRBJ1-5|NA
CASSPADSNQPQHF
TGTGCCAGCTCACCGGCGGATAGCAATCAGCCCCAGCATTTT
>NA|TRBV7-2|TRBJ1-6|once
CASTPDRQNSPLHF
TGTGCCAGCACCCCCGACAGACAAAATTCACCCCTCCACTTT
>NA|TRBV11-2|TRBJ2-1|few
CASSSEIYNEQFF
TGTGCCAGCAGCTCCGAGATCTACAATGAGCAGTTCTTC
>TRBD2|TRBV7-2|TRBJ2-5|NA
CASSLGPGGGQETQYF
TGTGCCAGCAGCTTGGGTCCGGGAGGGGGGCAAGAGACCCAGTACTTC
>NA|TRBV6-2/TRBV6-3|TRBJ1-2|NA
CASSYPLSGTLDGYTF
TGTGCCAGCAGTTACCCCCTATCCGGGACATTGGATGGCTACACCTTC
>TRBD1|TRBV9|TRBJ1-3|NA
CASSGTGTGGGNTIYF
TGTGCCAGCAGCGGGACTGGGACAGGGGGCGGAAACACCATATATTTT
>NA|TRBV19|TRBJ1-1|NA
CASSIQVRNTEAFF
TGTGCCAGTAGTATCCAGGTGCGGAACACTGAAGCTTTCTTT
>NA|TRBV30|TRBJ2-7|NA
CACNYGTVPEQYF
TGTGCCTGTAATTACGGGACTGTGCCCGAGCAGTACTTC
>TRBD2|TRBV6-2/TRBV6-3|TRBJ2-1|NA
CASSYLGLAGVYNEQFF
TGTGCCAGCAGTTACCTCGGACTAGCGGGGGTTTACAATGAGCAGTTCTTC
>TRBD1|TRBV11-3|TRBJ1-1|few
CASSRDSYTEAFF
TGTGCCAGCAGCCGGGACAGCTACACTGAAGCTTTCTTT
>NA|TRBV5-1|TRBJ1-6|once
CASSLEFSLHNSPLHF
TGCGCCAGCAGCTTGGAATTCTCTCTTCATAATTCACCCCTCCACTTT
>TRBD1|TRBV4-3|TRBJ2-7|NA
CASSQAADRDGRYEQYF
TGCGCCAGCAGCCAAGCGGCCGACAGGGATGGAAGGTACGAGCAGTACTTC
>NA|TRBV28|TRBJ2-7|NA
CASRPPSGNEQYF
TGTGCCAGCAGACCCCCATCAGGGAACGAGCAGTACTTC
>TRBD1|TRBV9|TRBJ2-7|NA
CASSVDLGGSYEQYF
TGTGCCAGCAGCGTAGATTTAGGGGGCAGCTACGAGCAGTACTTC
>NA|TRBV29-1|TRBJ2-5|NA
CSVDVAGETQYF
TGCAGCGTTGACGTGGCAGGGGAGACCCAGTACTTC
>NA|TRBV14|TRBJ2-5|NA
CASSQKLLGRGFQETQYF
TGTGCCAGCAGCCAAAAGCTCCTGGGCAGGGGTTTCCAAGAGACCCAGTACTTC
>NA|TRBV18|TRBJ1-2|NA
CASSPGAGENYGYTF
TGTGCCAGCTCACCAGGCGCGGGGGAGAACTATGGCTACACCTTC